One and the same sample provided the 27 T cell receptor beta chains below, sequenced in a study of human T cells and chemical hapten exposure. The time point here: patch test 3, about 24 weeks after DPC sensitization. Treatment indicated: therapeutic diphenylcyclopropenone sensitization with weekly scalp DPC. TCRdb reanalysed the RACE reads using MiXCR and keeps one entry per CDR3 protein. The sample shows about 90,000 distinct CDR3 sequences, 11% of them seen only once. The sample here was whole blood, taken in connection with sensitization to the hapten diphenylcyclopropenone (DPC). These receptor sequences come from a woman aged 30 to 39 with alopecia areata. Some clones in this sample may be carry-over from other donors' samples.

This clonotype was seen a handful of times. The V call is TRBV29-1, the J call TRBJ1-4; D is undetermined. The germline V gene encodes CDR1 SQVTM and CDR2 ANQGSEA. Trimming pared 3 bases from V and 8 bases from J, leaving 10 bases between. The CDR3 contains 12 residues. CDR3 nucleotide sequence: TGCAGCGTTGAGGAACGACGGGAAAAACTGTTTTTT. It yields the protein CSVEERREKLFF.

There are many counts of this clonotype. CDR3 in amino acids: CASSGRQFSSGNTIYF. The CDR3 region has the DNA TGTGCCAGCAGCGGTCGACAGTTCAGCTCTGGAAACACCATATATTTT. The chain employs TRBV7-8 and TRBJ1-3; TRBD1 might be the D (5 bases). The germline V gene has CDR1 SGHVS and CDR2 FQNEAQ. The CDR3 has 16 amino acids. V was clipped by 5 bases and J by 0 bases, with 14 bases between them.

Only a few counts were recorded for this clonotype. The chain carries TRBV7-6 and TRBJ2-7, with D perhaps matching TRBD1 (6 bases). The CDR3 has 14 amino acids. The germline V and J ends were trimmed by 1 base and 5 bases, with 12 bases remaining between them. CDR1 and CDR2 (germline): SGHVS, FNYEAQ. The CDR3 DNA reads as TGTGCCAGCAGCTTAGTGGGGGCGTCCCACGAGCAGTACTTC. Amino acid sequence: CASSLVGASHEQYF.

The CDR3 DNA is TGTGCCAGCTCACCACTCCCCCTGGGAGGGGATACGCAGTATTTT. Its translation is CASSPLPLGGDTQYF. J is TRBJ2-3 and V is TRBV18; 7 bases match TRBD2. CDR3 length equals 15 residues. V was clipped by 1 base and J by 6 bases; unmatched bases: 7. Germline V gene lookup returns CDR1 KGHSH and CDR2 LQKENI.

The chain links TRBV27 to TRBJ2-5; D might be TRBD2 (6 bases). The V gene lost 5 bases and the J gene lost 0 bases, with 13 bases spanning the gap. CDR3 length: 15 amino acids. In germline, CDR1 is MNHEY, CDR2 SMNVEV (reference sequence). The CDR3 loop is CASSPLSGYQETQYF. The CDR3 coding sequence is TGTGCCAGCAGTCCACTTAGCGGCTACCAAGAGACCCAGTACTTC.

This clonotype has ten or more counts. The CDR3 DNA reads as TGCAGCGTTGTCCTCCTTCTACGTGGACCGTCCTACGAGCAGTACTTC. Its protein product is CSVVLLLRGPSYEQYF. V is TRBV29-1 and J is TRBJ2-7; D not certain. There are 16 residues in the CDR3. V was trimmed by 4 bases and J by 1 base, leaving 20 bases between them. From germline, CDR1 is SQVTM and CDR2 ANQGSEA.

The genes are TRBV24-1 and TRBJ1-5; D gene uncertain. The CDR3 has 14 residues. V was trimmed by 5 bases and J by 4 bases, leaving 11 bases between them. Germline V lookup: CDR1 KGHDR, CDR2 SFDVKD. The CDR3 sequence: CATSGPIGNQPQHF. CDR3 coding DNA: TGTGCCACCAGTGGTCCGATAGGAAATCAGCCCCAGCATTTT.

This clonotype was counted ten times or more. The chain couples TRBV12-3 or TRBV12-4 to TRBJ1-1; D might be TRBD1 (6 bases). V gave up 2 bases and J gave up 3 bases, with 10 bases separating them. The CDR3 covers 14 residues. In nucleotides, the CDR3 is TGTGCCAGCAGTTTACTCGCAGGGGACACTGAAGCTTTCTTT. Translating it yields CASSLLAGDTEAFF.

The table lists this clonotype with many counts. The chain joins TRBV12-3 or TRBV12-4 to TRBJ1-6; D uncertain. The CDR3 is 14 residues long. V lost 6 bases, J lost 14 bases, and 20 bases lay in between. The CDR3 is CASSHPGLGGTLHF. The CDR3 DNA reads TGTGCCAGCAGCCATCCCGGCCTGGGCGGGACCCTCCACTTT.

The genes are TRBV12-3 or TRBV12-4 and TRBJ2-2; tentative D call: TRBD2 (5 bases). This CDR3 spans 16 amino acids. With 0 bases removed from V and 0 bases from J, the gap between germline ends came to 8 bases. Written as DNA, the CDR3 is TGTGCCAGCAGTTTAGCGCTAGCCTCGAACACCGGGGAGCTGTTTTTT. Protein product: CASSLALASNTGELFF.

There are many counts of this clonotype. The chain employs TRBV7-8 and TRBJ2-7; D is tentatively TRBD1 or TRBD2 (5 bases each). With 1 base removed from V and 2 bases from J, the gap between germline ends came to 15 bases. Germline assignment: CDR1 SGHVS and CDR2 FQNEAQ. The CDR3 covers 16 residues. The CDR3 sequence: CASSLGGIGSAYEQYV. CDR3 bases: TGTGCCAGCAGCTTAGGGGGGATCGGTTCCGCCTACGAGCAGTACGTC.

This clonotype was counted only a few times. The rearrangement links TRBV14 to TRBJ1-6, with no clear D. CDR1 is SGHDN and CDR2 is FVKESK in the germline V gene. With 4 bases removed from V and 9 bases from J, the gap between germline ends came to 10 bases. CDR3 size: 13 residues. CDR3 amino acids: CASSRQHFSPLHF. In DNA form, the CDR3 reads TGTGCCAGCAGCCGTCAACACTTTTCACCCCTCCACTTT.

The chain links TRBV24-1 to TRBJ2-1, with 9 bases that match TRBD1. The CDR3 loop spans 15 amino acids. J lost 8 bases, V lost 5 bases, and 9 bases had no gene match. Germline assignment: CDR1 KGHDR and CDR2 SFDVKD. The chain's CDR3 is CATSAGTGNMHEQFF. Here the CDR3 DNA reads TGTGCCACCAGTGCCGGGACAGGGAACATGCATGAGCAGTTCTTC.

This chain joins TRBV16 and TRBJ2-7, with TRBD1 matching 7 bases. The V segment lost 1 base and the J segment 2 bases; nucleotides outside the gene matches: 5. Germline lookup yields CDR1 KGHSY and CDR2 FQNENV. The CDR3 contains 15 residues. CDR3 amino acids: CASSQLSTGAYEQYF. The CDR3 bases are TGTGCCAGCAGCCAATTGAGTACAGGGGCCTACGAGCAGTACTTC.

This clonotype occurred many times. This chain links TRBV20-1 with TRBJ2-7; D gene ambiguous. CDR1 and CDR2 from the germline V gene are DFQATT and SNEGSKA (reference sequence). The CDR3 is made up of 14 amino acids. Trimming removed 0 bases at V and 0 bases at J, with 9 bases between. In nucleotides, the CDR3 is TGCAGTGCTAGAGAGACCCAGAACTCCTACGAGCAGTACTTC. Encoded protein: CSARETQNSYEQYF.

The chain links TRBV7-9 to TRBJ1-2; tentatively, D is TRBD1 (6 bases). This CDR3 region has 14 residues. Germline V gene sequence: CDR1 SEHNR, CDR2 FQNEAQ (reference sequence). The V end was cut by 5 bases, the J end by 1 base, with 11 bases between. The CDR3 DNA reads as TGTGCCAGCAGCCCGGACAGATTTAACTATGGCTACACCTTC. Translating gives CASSPDRFNYGYTF.

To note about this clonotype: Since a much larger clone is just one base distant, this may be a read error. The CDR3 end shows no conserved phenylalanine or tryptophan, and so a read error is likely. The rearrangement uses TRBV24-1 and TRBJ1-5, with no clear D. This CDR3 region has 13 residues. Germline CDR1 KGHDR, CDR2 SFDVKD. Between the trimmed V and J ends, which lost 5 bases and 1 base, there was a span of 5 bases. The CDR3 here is CATSVNSNQPQHL. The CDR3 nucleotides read TGTGCCACCAGTGTAAACAGCAATCAGCCCCAGCATTTA.

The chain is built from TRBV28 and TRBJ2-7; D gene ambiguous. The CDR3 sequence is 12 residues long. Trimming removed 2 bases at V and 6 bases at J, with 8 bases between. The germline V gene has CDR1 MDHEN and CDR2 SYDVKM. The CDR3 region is CASSLVGFEQYF. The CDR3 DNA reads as TGTGCCAGCAGTTTAGTGGGTTTCGAGCAGTACTTC.

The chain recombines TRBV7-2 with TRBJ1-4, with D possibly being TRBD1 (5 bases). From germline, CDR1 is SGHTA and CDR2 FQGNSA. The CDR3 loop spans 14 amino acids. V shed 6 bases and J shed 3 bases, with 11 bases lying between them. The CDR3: CASSSGLANEKLFF. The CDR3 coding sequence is TGTGCCAGCAGTTCAGGGTTAGCTAATGAAAAACTGTTTTTT.

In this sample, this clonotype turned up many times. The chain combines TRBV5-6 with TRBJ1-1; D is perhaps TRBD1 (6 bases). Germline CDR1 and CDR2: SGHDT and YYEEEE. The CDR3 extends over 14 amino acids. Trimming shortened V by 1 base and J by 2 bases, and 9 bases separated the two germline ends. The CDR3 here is CASSLRGGNTEAFF. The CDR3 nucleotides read TGTGCCAGCAGCTTGAGAGGGGGAAACACTGAAGCTTTCTTT.

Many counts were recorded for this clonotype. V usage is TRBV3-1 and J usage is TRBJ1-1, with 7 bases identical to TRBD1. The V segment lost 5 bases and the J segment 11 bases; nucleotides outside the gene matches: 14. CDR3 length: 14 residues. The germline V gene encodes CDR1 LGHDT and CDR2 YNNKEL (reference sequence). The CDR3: CASSSSYRGPNAFF. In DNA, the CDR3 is TGTGCCAGCAGCTCCTCATACAGGGGCCCCAATGCTTTCTTT.

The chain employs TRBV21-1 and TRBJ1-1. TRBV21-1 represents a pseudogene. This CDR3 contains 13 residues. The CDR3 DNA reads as TGTGCCAGCAGCAAATCGAAGAACACTGAAGCTTTCTTT. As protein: CASSKSKNTEAFF.

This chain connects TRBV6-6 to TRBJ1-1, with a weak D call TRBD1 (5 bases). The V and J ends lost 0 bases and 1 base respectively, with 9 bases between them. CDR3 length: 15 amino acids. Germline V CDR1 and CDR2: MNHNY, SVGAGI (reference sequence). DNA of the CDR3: TGTGCCAGCAGTTACTCGTCCGGGGCGAACACTGAAGCTTTCTTT. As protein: CASSYSSGANTEAFF.

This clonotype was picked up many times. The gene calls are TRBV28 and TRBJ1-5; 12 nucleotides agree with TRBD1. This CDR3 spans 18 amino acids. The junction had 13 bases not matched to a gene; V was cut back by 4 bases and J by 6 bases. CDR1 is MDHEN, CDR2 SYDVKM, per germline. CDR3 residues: CASSSGQGAQFGGQPQHF. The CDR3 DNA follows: TGTGCCAGCAGTTCGGGACAGGGGGCCCAATTTGGCGGTCAGCCCCAGCATTTT.

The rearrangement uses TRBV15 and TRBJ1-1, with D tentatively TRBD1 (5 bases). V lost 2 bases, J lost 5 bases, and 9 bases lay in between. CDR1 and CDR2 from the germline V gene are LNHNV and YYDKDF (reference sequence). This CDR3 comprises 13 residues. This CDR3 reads CATSRPGGTEAFF. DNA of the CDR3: TGTGCCACCAGCAGACCTGGGGGGACTGAAGCTTTCTTT.

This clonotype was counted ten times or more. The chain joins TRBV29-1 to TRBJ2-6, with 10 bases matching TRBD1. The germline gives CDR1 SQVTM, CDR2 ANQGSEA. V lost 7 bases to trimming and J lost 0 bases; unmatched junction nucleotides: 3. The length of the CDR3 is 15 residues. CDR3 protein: CSATGGGSGANVLTF. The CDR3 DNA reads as TGCAGCGCGACAGGGGGCGGCTCTGGGGCCAACGTCCTGACTTTC. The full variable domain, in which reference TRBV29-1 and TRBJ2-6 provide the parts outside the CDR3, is SAVISQKPSRDICQRGTSLTIQCQVDSQVTMMFWYRQQPGQSLTLIATANQGSEATYESGFVIDKFPISRPNLTFSTLTVSNMSPEDSSIYLCSATGGGSGANVLTFGAGSRLTVL.

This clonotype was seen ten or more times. CDR3 loop: CASSPGHEQFF. The CDR3 coding sequence is TGTGCCAGCAGCCCAGGGCATGAGCAGTTCTTC. V gene TRBV11-2 combines with J gene TRBJ2-1; D possibly corresponds to TRBD1 (5 bases). This CDR3 spans 11 amino acids. Between the trimmed V and J ends, which lost 5 bases and 8 bases, there was a span of 7 bases. CDR1 is SGHAT, CDR2 FQNNGV, per germline.